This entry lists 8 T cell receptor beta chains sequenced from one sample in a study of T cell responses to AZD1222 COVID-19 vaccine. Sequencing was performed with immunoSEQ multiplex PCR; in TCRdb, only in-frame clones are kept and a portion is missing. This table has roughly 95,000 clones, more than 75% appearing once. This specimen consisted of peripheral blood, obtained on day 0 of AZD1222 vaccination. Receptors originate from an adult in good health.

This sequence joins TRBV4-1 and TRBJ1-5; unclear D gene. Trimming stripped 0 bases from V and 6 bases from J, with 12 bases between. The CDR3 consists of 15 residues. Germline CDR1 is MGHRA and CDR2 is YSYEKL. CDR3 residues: CASSQDGNQFQPQHF. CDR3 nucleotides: TGCGCCAGCAGCCAAGATGGGAACCAATTTCAGCCCCAGCATTTT.

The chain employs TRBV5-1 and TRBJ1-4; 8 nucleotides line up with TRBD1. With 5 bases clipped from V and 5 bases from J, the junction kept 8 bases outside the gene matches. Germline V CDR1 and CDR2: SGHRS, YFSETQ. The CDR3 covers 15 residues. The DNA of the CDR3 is TGCGCCAGCAGTCAGGATACAGGGGGGAATGAAAAACTGTTTTTT. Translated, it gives CASSQDTGGNEKLFF.

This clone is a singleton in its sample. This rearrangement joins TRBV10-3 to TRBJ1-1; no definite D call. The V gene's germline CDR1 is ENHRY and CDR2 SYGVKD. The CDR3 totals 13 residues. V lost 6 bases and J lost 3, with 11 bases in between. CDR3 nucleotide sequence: TGTGCCATCAGCAACTTAAGAGACACTGAAGCTTTCTTT. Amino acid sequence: CAISNLRDTEAFF.

The CDR3 sequence is CASSFQGARGYTF. The CDR3 DNA sequence: TGTGCCAGCAGTTTCCAGGGGGCGCGAGGCTACACCTTC. The chain has TRBV6-5 and TRBJ1-2, with 8 bases matching TRBD1. Germline trimming cut 4 bases from V and 8 bases from J; bases unmatched to any gene: 6. The CDR3 is 13 residues long. Germline CDR1 and CDR2: MNHEY and SVGAGI.

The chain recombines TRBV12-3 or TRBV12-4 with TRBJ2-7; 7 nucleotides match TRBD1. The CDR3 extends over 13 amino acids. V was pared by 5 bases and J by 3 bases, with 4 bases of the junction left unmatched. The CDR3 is CASSLGQSYEQYF. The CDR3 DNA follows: TGTGCCAGCAGTCTGGGACAGAGCTACGAGCAGTACTTC.

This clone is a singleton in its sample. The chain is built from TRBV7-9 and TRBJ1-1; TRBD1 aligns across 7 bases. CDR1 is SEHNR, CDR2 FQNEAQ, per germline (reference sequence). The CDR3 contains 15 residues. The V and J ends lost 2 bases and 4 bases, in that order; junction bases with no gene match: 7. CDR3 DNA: TGTGCCAGCAGCTTACTAAGGGGGCAGTTCACTGAAGCTTTCTTT. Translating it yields CASSLLRGQFTEAFF.

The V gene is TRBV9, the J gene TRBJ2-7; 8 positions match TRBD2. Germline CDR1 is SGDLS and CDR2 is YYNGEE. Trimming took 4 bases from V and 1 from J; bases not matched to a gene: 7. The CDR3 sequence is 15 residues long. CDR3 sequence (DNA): TGTGCCAGCAGCCCCCTCGGCGGGGGGTCCTACGAGCAGTACTTC. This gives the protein CASSPLGGGSYEQYF.

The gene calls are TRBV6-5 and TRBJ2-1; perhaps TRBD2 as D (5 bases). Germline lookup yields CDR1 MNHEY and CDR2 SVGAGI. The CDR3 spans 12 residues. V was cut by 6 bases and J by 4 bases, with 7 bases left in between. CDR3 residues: CASSGLYNEQFF. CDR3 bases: TGTGCCAGCAGCGGACTGTACAATGAGCAGTTCTTC.